Listed below are T cell receptor beta chains from one sample, sequenced in a study of blood T cell dynamics during melanoma immunotherapy. Sequencing used immunoSEQ multiplex PCR; TCRdb keeps in-frame clones, though not all of them. Of approximately 6,500 clones listed, about nine tenths are singletons. The sequencing used cell-free DNA from blood, collected from a patient treated with checkpoint blockade. The origin of the receptors is a human donor with melanoma. Both conserved end residues are trimmed from each CDR3. Each record gives: V gene, clone size, J gene, CDR3 protein. Size values are once, few and many counts, or a class for expanded clones, and some rows have none.

V: TRBV5-6
size: few
J: TRBJ1-3
CDR3: ASSLPTGTLGDTIY

V: TRBV15
size: .
J: TRBJ2-3
CDR3: ATSREGRSDTQY

V: TRBV6-4
size: .
J: TRBJ2-2
CDR3: ASTLERNTGELF

V: TRBV27
size: .
J: TRBJ2-5
CDR3: ASRNYGTGETQY

V: TRBV19
size: .
J: TRBJ1-4
CDR3: ASTHSGKLF

V: TRBV7-9
size: .
J: TRBJ1-4
CDR3: ASSFQQGSNEKLF

V: TRBV28
size: .
J: TRBJ1-4
CDR3: ASSLGSWTLKTNEKLF

V: TRBV7-2
size: .
J: TRBJ2-1
CDR3: ASSHRGYRAHNEQF

V: TRBV9
size: .
J: TRBJ2-2
CDR3: ASSPGTGWAGELF

V: TRBV27
size: .
J: TRBJ1-4
CDR3: ASRHKLPNPEKLF

V: TRBV20-1
size: .
J: TRBJ2-3
CDR3: SALLTDTQY

V: TRBV7-2
size: .
J: TRBJ2-1
CDR3: ASSRDQRGGGEQF

V: TRBV18
size: .
J: TRBJ2-1
CDR3: ASSPSLAGEGEQF

V: TRBV6-6
size: .
J: TRBJ2-7
CDR3: ASSYSTSGGYEQY

V: TRBV7-9
size: .
J: TRBJ2-3
CDR3: ASSLTSGRNTDTQY

V: TRBV2
size: .
J: TRBJ1-2
CDR3: ASSEILLYGYT

V: TRBV13
size: .
J: TRBJ2-4
CDR3: ASSLVGDSKNIQY

V: TRBV29-1
size: .
J: TRBJ1-2
CDR3: SVEGDGYT

V: TRBV6-5
size: .
J: TRBJ2-3
CDR3: ATGSGNSGRATQY

V: TRBV29-1
size: .
J: TRBJ2-7
CDR3: SVERQGAHAQY

V: TRBV10-3
size: .
J: TRBJ1-3
CDR3: AISAVLGDSFSGNTIY